One sample yielded the 5 T cell receptor beta chains listed below, sequenced in a study of early T cells in non-severe SARS-CoV-2 infection (dated by TCRdb to about 2021). Libraries were constructed by 5' RACE. TCRdb shows the sequencer as NextSeq 500. The public reads were quality trimmed at Q25 with fastp and then assembled into clones with MiXCR by TCRdb, keeping productive beta chains. Every CDR3 protein is listed once, alongside the most common genes and DNA of its rows. Recorded for this sample are 75,000 to 80,000 distinct CDR3 sequences; about 9.6% of them occurred a single time. The ten largest clones add up to 4.8% of the sample. The sample consisted of whole blood. These receptors all come from an adult who was a healthcare worker with PCR-confirmed SARS-CoV-2 infection or an uninfected control (not recorded which).

This clonotype was seen more than once but under ten times. The J gene is TRBJ1-5, the V gene TRBV7-3; 8 nucleotides line up with TRBD1. The CDR3 loop spans 17 amino acids. Germline values: CDR1 SGHTA, CDR2 FQGTGA. Trimming cost V 6 bases and J 3 bases; bases outside gene matches: 13. CDR3 DNA sequence: TGTGCCAGCAGACCAGGGACAGGCGGTTTTTCCAATCAGCCCCAGCATTTT. Protein product: CASRPGTGGFSNQPQHF. The entire variable domain, with the rest obtained from reference TRBV7-3 and TRBJ1-5, is as follows: GAGVSQTPSNKVTEKGKYVELRCDPISGHTALYWYRQSLGQGPEFLIYFQGTGAADDSGLPNDRFFAVRPEGSVSTLKIQRTERGDSAVYLCASRPGTGGFSNQPQHFGDGTRLSIL.

This chain connects TRBV12-3 or TRBV12-4 to TRBJ2-4; 9 positions match TRBD2. This CDR3 contains 17 residues. Losses at the gene ends were 1 base for V and 1 base for J; bases not matched to a gene: 5. DNA for the CDR3: TGTGCCAGCAGTTTAGAGGGGGCGGGAGGGGCCAAAAACATTCAGTACTTC. It yields the protein CASSLEGAGGAKNIQYF.

The chain is built from TRBV7-8 and TRBJ2-5; 9 bases fit TRBD2. The V gene end was trimmed by 6 bases and the J gene end by 5 bases; junction bases not matched to a gene: 4. Per germline, CDR1 SGHVS and CDR2 FQNEAQ. The CDR3 runs 13 residues. The CDR3 loop reads CASSSSGRETQYF. The CDR3 nucleotides read TGTGCCAGCAGTTCGAGCGGGAGGGAGACCCAGTACTTC.

This clonotype has at least ten counts. The chain is built from TRBV25-1 and TRBJ2-3; 8 bases line up with TRBD2. Germline loops: CDR1 MGHDK, CDR2 SYGVNS. With 8 bases clipped from V and 6 bases from J, the junction kept 10 bases outside the gene matches. The CDR3 runs to 14 residues. CDR3 nucleotide sequence: TGTGCCAGCGCACCCAGCGGGAGACCTGATACGCAGTATTTT. Its protein is CASAPSGRPDTQYF.

This clonotype was observed a single time. The rearrangement joins TRBV18 to TRBJ2-1; 11 bases are shared with TRBD2. The CDR3 covers 15 residues. Per germline, CDR1 KGHSH and CDR2 LQKENI. V shed 3 bases and J 6 bases; nucleotides not matched to a gene: 4. CDR3 sequence reads: CASSPLAGGFNEQFF. DNA of the CDR3: TGTGCCAGCTCACCCCTAGCGGGGGGATTCAATGAGCAGTTCTTC. Full variable domain (rest looked up from reference TRBV18 and TRBJ2-1): NAGVMQNPRHLVRRRGQEARLRCSPMKGHSHVYWYRQLPEEGLKFMVYLQKENIIDESGMPKERFSAEFPKEGPSILRIQQVVRGDSAAYFCASSPLAGGFNEQFFGPGTRLTVL.